This T cell receptor (beta chain) was sequenced during a study of PD-L1 blockade in urothelial cancer. Assay: immunoSEQ multiplex PCR; the TCRdb copy retains only in-frame clones and omits some. The sample includes about 95,000 clones, 90% seen only once; the top ten take around 1.7%. Time point of the sample: pretreatment peripheral blood. This CDR3 has 15 residues. Losses at the gene ends were 4 bases for V and 8 bases for J; bases not matched to a gene: 9. The V gene's germline CDR1 is SGHRS and CDR2 YFSETQ. The input for sequencing was PBMCs, taken around atezolizumab (anti-PD-L1) treatment. The chain combines TRBV5-1 with TRBJ1-4, with TRBD1 matching over 9 bases. This sequence originates from a man between 60 and 70 years old with urothelial cancer. CDR3 sequence: CASSHPGQGDEKLFF. The CDR3 coding sequence is TGCGCCAGCAGCCACCCGGGACAGGGTGACGAAAAACTGTTTTTT.